This T cell receptor beta chain was identified in a study of Ad26.COV2.S vaccination and SARS-CoV-2 variants. Across the study: The study gave Ad26.COV2.S intramuscularly, once or twice 56 days apart.

Study observations and caveats: It is possible that the TCR breadth and depth analyses underestimated the total T cell responses.

Per germline, CDR1 SEHNR and CDR2 FQNEAQ (reference sequence). The CDR3 covers 13 residues. V was pared by 1 base and J by 2 bases, with 5 bases between. As for this clone: What it binds is not known. Other DNA sequences in the sample encode the same CDR3.

Here immunoSEQ multiplex PCR was the method, and the copy in TCRdb shows in-frame clones only, minus some. The sample has fewer than 400,000 clones; about 90% are singletons. Specified treatment: roughly 20 received Ad26.COV2.S at low or high dose, single or two shots; 5 received placebo; per-sample allocation not given. The samples date from day 63 after the first vaccine or placebo injection. The TCR was taken from a person aged 18 to 65 who received the Ad26.COV2.S COVID-19 vaccine or a placebo. The V and J genes are TRBV7-9 and TRBJ1-2; D gene unclear. This specimen consisted of peripheral blood, obtained in a trial of Ad26.COV2.S vaccine versus placebo. The DNA for the CDR3 is TGTGCCAGCAGCTTAGGGGGAAACTATGGCTACACCTTC. As protein: CASSLGGNYGYTF. Supplemented by reference TRBV7-9 and TRBJ1-2, the full variable domain reads DTGVSQNPRHKITKRGQNVTFRCDPISEHNRLYWYRQTLGQGPEFLTYFQNEAQLEKSRLLSDRFSAERPKGSFSTLEIQRTEQGDSAMYLCASSLGGNYGYTFGSGTRLTVV.